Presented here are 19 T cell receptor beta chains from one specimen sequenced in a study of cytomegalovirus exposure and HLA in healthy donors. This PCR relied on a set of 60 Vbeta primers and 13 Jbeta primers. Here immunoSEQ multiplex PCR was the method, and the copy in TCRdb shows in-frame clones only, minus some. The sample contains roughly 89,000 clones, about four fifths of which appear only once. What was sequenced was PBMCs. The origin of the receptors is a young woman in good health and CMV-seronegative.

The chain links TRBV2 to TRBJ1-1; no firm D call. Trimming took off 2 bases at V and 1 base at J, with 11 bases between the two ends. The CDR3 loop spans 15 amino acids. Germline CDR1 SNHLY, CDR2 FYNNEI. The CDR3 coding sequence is TGTGCCAGCAGTGAATCGAGGAACGAGAACACTGAAGCTTTCTTT. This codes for CASSESRNENTEAFF.

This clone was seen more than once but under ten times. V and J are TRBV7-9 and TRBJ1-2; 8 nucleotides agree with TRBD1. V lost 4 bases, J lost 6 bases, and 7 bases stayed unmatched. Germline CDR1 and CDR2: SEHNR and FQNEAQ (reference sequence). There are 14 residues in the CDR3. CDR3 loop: CASSSSGTGHGYTF. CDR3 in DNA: TGTGCCAGCAGCTCTTCCGGGACAGGCCATGGCTACACCTTC.

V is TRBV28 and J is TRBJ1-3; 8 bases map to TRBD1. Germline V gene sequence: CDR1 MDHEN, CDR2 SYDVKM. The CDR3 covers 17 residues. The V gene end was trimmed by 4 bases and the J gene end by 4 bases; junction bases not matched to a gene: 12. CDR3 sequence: CASSSSGLRGRGNTIYF. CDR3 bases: TGTGCCAGCAGTTCCTCGGGCCTCAGGGGGCGAGGAAACACCATATATTTT.

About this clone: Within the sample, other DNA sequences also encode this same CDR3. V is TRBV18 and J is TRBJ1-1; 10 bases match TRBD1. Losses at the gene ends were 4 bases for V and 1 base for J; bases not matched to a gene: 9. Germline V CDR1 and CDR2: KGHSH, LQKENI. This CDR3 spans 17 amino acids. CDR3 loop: CASSRGRDRGGNTEAFF. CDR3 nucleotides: TGTGCCAGCTCACGAGGCCGGGACAGGGGAGGGAACACTGAAGCTTTCTTT.

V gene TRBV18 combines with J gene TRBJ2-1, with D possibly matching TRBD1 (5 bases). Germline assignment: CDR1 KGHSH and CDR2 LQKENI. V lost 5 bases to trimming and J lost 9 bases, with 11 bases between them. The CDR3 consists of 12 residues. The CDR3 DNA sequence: TGTGCCAGCTCAAGACAGTTCGGTGAGCAGTTCTTC. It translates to CASSRQFGEQFF.

CDR3 region: CASSRGGEHPRTNEKLFF. CDR3 nucleotide sequence: TGTGCCAGCAGCAGGGGCGGGGAGCACCCCCGAACTAATGAAAAACTGTTTTTT. The chain joins TRBV7-3 to TRBJ1-4; maybe TRBD1 (5 bases). The CDR3 is made up of 18 amino acids. CDR1 is SGHTA and CDR2 is FQGTGA in the germline V gene. With 5 bases removed from V and 1 base from J, the gap between germline ends came to 20 bases.

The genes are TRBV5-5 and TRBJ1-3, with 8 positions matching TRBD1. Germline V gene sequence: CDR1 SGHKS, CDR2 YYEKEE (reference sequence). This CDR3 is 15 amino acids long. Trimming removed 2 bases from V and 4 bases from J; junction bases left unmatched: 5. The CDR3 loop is CASSFTRGQGNTIYF. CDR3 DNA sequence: TGTGCCAGCAGCTTCACCAGGGGGCAGGGAAACACCATATATTTT.

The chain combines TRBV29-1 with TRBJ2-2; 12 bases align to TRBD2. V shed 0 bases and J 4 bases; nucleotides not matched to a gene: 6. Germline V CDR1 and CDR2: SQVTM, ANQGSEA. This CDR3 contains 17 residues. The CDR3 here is CSVEDPMTSGSTGELFF. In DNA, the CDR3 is TGCAGCGTTGAAGACCCCATGACTAGCGGGAGCACCGGGGAGCTGTTTTTT.

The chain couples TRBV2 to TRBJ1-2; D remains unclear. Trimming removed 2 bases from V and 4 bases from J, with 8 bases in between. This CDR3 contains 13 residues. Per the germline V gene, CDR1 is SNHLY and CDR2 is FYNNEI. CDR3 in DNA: TGTGCCAGCAGTGAACCAACAGTCTATGGCTACACCTTC. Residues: CASSEPTVYGYTF.

As DNA, the CDR3 is TGCAGTGCTAGTATGTTTCCTGAGCAGTTCTTC. Translation: CSASMFPEQFF. V gene TRBV20-1 combines with J gene TRBJ2-1, with no clear D. There are 11 residues in the CDR3. V was trimmed by 3 bases and J by 9 bases, leaving 9 bases between them. Germline assignment: CDR1 DFQATT and CDR2 SNEGSKA (reference sequence).

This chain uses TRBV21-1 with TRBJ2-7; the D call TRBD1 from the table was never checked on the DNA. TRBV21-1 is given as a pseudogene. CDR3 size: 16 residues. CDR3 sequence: CASITGPPKPSYEQYF. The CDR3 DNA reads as TGTGCCAGCATCACAGGGCCTCCAAAACCATCCTACGAGCAGTACTTC.

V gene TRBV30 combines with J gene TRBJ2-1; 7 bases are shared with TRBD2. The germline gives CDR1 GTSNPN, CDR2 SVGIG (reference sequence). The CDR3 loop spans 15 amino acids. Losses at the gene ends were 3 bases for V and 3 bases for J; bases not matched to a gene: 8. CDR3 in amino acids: CAWSLAGEFYNEQFF. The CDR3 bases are TGTGCCTGGAGCCTGGCGGGAGAGTTCTACAATGAGCAGTTCTTC.

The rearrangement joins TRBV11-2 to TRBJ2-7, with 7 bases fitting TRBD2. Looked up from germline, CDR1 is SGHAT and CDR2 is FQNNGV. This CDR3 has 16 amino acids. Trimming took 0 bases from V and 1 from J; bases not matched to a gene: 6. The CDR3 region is CASSLDWDYTSYEQYF. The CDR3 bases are TGTGCCAGCAGCTTAGATTGGGACTATACTTCCTACGAGCAGTACTTC.

In DNA, the CDR3 is TGTGCCAGCAGTCCCATAGCGGGAGAGGGGGAGCAGTACTTC. The encoded protein is CASSPIAGEGEQYF. The chain joins TRBV28 to TRBJ2-7, with 9 bases that match TRBD2. Germline loops: CDR1 MDHEN, CDR2 SYDVKM. Unmatched junction bases numbered 9, after V lost 5 bases and J lost 7 bases. CDR3 length: 14 residues.

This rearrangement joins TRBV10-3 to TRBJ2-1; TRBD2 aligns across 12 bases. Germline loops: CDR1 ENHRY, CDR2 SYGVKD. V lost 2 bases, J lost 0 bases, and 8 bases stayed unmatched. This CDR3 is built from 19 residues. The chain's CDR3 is CAISETGLAGSSSYNEQFF. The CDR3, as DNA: TGTGCCATCAGTGAGACGGGACTAGCGGGCTCGAGCTCCTACAATGAGCAGTTCTTC.

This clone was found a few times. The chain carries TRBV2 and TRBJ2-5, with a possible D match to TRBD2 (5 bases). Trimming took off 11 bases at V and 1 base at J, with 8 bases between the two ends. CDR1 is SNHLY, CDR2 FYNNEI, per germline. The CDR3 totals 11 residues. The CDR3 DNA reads TGTGCCGGTCGGGGCCAAGAGACCCAGTACTTC. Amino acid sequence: CAGRGQETQYF.

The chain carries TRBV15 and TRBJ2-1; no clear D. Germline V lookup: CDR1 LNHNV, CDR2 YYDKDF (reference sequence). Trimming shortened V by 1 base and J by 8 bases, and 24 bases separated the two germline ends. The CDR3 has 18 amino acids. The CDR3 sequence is CATSRGPPGARSLDEQFF. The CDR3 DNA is TGTGCCACCAGCAGAGGCCCCCCCGGCGCGAGGAGCCTGGATGAGCAGTTCTTC.

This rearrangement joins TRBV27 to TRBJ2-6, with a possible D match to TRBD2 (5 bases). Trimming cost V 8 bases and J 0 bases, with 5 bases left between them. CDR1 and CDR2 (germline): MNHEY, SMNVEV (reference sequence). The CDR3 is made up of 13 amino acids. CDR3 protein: CASGLSGANVLTF. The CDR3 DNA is TGTGCCAGCGGACTCTCTGGGGCCAACGTCCTGACTTTC. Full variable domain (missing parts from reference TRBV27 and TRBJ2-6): EAQVTQNPRYLITVTGKKLTVTCSQNMNHEYMSWYRQDPGLGLRQIYYSMNVEVTDKGDVPEGYKVSRKEKRNFPLILESPSPNQTSLYFCASGLSGANVLTFGAGSRLTVL.

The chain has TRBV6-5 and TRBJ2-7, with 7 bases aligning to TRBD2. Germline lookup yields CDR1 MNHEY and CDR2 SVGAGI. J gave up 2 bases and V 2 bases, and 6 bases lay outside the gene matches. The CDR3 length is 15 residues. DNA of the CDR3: TGTGCCAGCAGTTACGGGCCTAGCGGTGCCTACGAGCAGTACTTC. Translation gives CASSYGPSGAYEQYF.